This passage covers 27 T cell receptor beta chains from one sample sequenced in a study of T cells in Graves' hyperthyroidism and ophthalmopathy. RNA transcripts provided the source from which TCR beta CDR3 regions were amplified. First-round RT-PCR targeting the TCR CDR3 was performed with the HTBI primer set. TCRdb re-called the multiplex PCR reads through MiXCR, storing one row per CDR3 protein. The sample yields some 530,000 distinct CDR3 sequences, 20% to 25% seen once. Material for sequencing was blood. Receptors originate from a woman aged 65 to 85 with Graves' ophthalmopathy.

This sequence joins TRBV28 and TRBJ1-4; D might be TRBD1 (5 bases). Germline CDR1 MDHEN, CDR2 SYDVKM. Trimming shortened V by 8 bases and J by 9 bases, and 22 bases separated the two germline ends. There are 15 residues in the CDR3. CDR3 protein: CASALSGGNLKKLFF. In DNA form, the CDR3 reads TGTGCCAGCGCCCTTAGTGGGGGAAACTTGAAAAAACTGTTTTTT.

This clonotype was detected once. The conserved phenylalanine or tryptophan normally closing the CDR3 is absent here, so this likely arose from a read error. V and J are TRBV20-1 and TRBJ1-2; 10 nucleotides line up with TRBD1. The V segment lost 6 bases and the J segment 8 bases; nucleotides outside the gene matches: 12. CDR3 length: 14 amino acids. CDR1 DFQATT and CDR2 SNEGSKA come from the germline V gene (reference sequence). CDR3 amino acids: CSATRDRGSGGYTS. The CDR3 DNA sequence: TGCAGTGCCACCCGGGACAGGGGATCTGGCGGCTACACCTCC.

There are a few counts of this clonotype. This rearrangement joins TRBV30 to TRBJ2-3; TRBD1 matches at 10 bases. The CDR3 totals 16 residues. After removal of 1 base from V and 5 bases from J, the junction contained 9 bases not matched to a gene. CDR1 is GTSNPN, CDR2 SVGIG, per germline (reference sequence). CDR3 region: CAWSDGTGASVDTQYF. CDR3 in DNA: TGTGCCTGGAGTGACGGGACAGGGGCGAGTGTAGATACGCAGTATTTT.

This clonotype is classed as medium-sized. The J gene is TRBJ1-1, the V gene TRBV6-6, with D unclear. This CDR3 has 13 residues. Trimming stripped 0 bases from V and 5 bases from J, with 7 bases between. In germline, CDR1 is MNHNY, CDR2 SVGAGI (reference sequence). The DNA for the CDR3 is TGTGCCAGCAGTTACTCCCTGGGGACTGAAGCTTTCTTT. Protein sequence: CASSYSLGTEAFF.

This sequence joins TRBV30 and TRBJ2-2; 7 nucleotides align to TRBD1. Germline CDR1 is GTSNPN and CDR2 is SVGIG (reference sequence). The CDR3 contains 16 residues. V gave up 5 bases and J gave up 1 base; unmatched junction bases: 10. CDR3 DNA sequence: TGTGCCTGGCACTTAGGTTGGACAGGGAACACCGGGGAGCTGTTTTTT. This codes for CAWHLGWTGNTGELFF. The whole variable domain, remainder taken from reference TRBV30 and TRBJ2-2, is SQTIHQWPATLVQPVGSPLSLECTVEGTSNPNLYWYRQAAGRGLQLLFYSVGIGQISSEVPQNLSASRPQDRQFILSSKKLLLSDSGFYLCAWHLGWTGNTGELFFGEGSRLTVL.

About this clonotype itself: Compared with germline, one end of the junction differs, possibly owing to a read error. The chain carries TRBV7-7 and TRBJ2-5, with D possibly matching TRBD2 (6 bases). This CDR3 has 14 residues. The V gene's germline CDR1 is SSHAT and CDR2 FNYEAQ (reference sequence). The CDR3 spells CASSQTRNRETQYF. CDR3 nucleotide sequence: TGTGCTAGCAGCCAGACTAGGAATAGAGAGACCCAGTACTTC.

J is TRBJ1-4 and V is TRBV6-2 or TRBV6-3; 8 positions agree with TRBD1. V was pared by 5 bases and J by 6 bases, with 20 bases of the junction left unmatched. The length of the CDR3 is 19 residues. CDR1 is MNHEY and CDR2 is SVGEGT in the germline V gene. CDR3 amino acids: CASSGTPGTGFTSHEKLFF. CDR3 sequence (DNA): TGTGCCAGCAGTGGCACCCCCGGGACAGGTTTCACTTCTCATGAAAAACTGTTTTTT.

This clonotype was detected many times. The chain joins TRBV6-1 to TRBJ2-7; TRBD2 agrees at 9 bases. V was clipped by 7 bases and J by 0 bases; unmatched bases: 7. CDR3 length: 15 residues. The germline CDR1 and CDR2 sequences are MNHNS and SASEGT. This chain's CDR3 is CASTYSGSGSYEQYF. CDR3 nucleotide sequence: TGTGCCAGCACCTATAGCGGGAGCGGCTCCTACGAGCAGTACTTC.

This clonotype was counted many times. This rearrangement joins TRBV10-3 to TRBJ1-2; D possibly corresponds to TRBD1 (5 bases). CDR3 length: 11 residues. Trimming cost V 3 bases and J 10 bases, with 9 bases left between them. CDR1 and CDR2 from the germline V gene are ENHRY and SYGVKD. The CDR3 protein is CAISDVGDYTF. CDR3 nucleotides: TGTGCCATCAGTGATGTAGGGGACTACACCTTC.

On this clonotype: At one boundary the junction diverges from the germline segment, which might be a read error. This chain links TRBV6-1 with TRBJ1-6; perhaps TRBD1 as D (6 bases). Per the germline V gene, CDR1 is MNHNS and CDR2 is SASEGT. The CDR3 loop spans 15 amino acids. CDR3 DNA sequence: TGTGCCAGCAGGGAAGGGGGTTCCTATAATTCACCCCTCCACTTT. Amino acids: CASREGGSYNSPLHF.

The sample holds many counts of this clonotype. The rearrangement joins TRBV7-2 to TRBJ1-5; the D is unclear. V lost 5 bases and J 6 bases, leaving 14 bases between the germline ends. CDR1 is SGHTA and CDR2 is FQGNSA in the germline V gene. This CDR3 spans 14 amino acids. The CDR3 here is CASSRPGWGQPQHF. As DNA, the CDR3 is TGTGCCAGCAGCCGCCCTGGATGGGGTCAGCCCCAGCATTTT.

This sequence joins TRBV5-4 and TRBJ1-2; a weak D match, TRBD1 (5 bases). Germline V gene sequence: CDR1 SGHNT, CDR2 YYREEE (reference sequence). The CDR3 contains 15 residues. The V end lost 2 bases, the J end lost 0 bases, and 11 bases lay between the germline ends. Written as DNA, the CDR3 is TGTGCCAGCAGCTTAGACGGGGGTCCTAACTATGGCTACACCTTC. It specifies CASSLDGGPNYGYTF.

For this clonotype: Compared with germline, one end of the junction differs, possibly owing to a read error. The V gene is TRBV11-2, the J gene TRBJ2-2; TRBD1 matches at 7 bases. CDR3 size: 17 residues. CDR1 SGHAT and CDR2 FQNNGV come from the germline V gene. As DNA, the CDR3 is TGTGCCGGCAGCTTTCCCCGAGGGACAGTTAACACCGGGGAGCTGTTTTTT. Amino acid sequence: CAGSFPRGTVNTGELFF. The whole variable domain, remainder taken from reference TRBV11-2 and TRBJ2-2, is EAGVAQSPRYKIIEKRQSVAFWCNPISGHATLYWYQQILGQGPKLLIQFQNNGVVDDSQLPKDRFSAERLKGVDSTLKIQPAKLEDSAVYLCAGSFPRGTVNTGELFFGEGSRLTVL.

This clonotype was observed many times. The chain is built from TRBV30 and TRBJ1-5, with D unresolved. The CDR3 is made up of 13 amino acids. In germline, CDR1 is GTSNPN, CDR2 SVGIG (reference sequence). The ends were cut back, 3 bases at V and 3 bases at J, with 9 bases in the middle. The CDR3 reads CAWSLAINQPQHF. The CDR3 DNA follows: TGTGCCTGGAGCCTCGCCATCAATCAGCCCCAGCATTTT.

This clonotype was observed many times. The rearrangement uses TRBV28 and TRBJ2-7; weak D call: TRBD1 (6 bases). Germline V CDR1 and CDR2: MDHEN, SYDVKM. Trimming removed 6 bases from V and 6 bases from J, with 12 bases in between. The CDR3 consists of 12 residues. In nucleotides, the CDR3 is TGTGCCAGCAGGAAACAGGGTCGCGAGCAGTACTTC. Its protein product is CASRKQGREQYF.

The table lists this clonotype with a few counts. The chain carries TRBV3-1 and TRBJ2-1; TRBD1 might be the D (6 bases). With 5 bases removed from V and 10 bases from J, the gap between germline ends came to 12 bases. The CDR3 loop spans 12 amino acids. CDR1 LGHDT and CDR2 YNNKEL come from the germline V gene (reference sequence). The CDR3 spells CASSVAGTEQFF. CDR3 bases: TGTGCCAGCAGCGTCGCCGGGACAGAGCAGTTCTTC.

Worth noting for this clonotype: A clone one base away is much larger, so this may be a read error. J is TRBJ1-4 and V is TRBV28, with 7 bases lining up with TRBD1. The CDR3 runs 14 residues. Germline V gene data show CDR1 as MDHEN and CDR2 as SYDVKM. The CDR3 bases are TGTGCCAGCAGTCCGGGACAGATGAATGAAAAACTGTCTTTT. The encoded protein is CASSPGQMNEKLSF.

The V gene is TRBV20-1, the J gene TRBJ2-7, with 8 bases that match TRBD2. V gave up 6 bases and J gave up 0 bases; unmatched junction bases: 7. The germline CDR1 and CDR2 sequences are DFQATT and SNEGSKA (reference sequence). The CDR3 sequence is 14 residues long. CDR3 protein: CSAMIAGSSYEQYF. CDR3 in DNA: TGCAGTGCGATGATAGCGGGGAGCTCCTACGAGCAGTACTTC.

This clonotype was seen only a few times. This chain joins TRBV7-9 and TRBJ1-2, with D hard to call. CDR1 is SEHNR, CDR2 FQNEAQ, per germline (reference sequence). This CDR3 comprises 12 residues. Deletions cut 5 bases from V and 4 bases from J, with 8 bases between. In nucleotides, the CDR3 is TGTGCCAGCAGCACCGCTTCCTATGGCTACACCTTC. It is translated as CASSTASYGYTF.

This clonotype was observed a few times. The genes are TRBV6-1 and TRBJ1-5; 8 bases match TRBD1. Germline V CDR1 and CDR2: MNHNS, SASEGT. The CDR3 length is 17 residues. J gave up 0 bases and V 2 bases, and 6 bases lay outside the gene matches. CDR3 sequence reads: CASSELTGVGSNQPQHF. DNA of the CDR3: TGTGCCAGCAGTGAACTGACAGGGGTCGGTAGCAATCAGCCCCAGCATTTT.

This clonotype was recorded a few times. The V gene is TRBV6-1, the J gene TRBJ2-2; D is unclear. The CDR3 spans 15 residues. The germline V and J ends were trimmed by 6 bases and 4 bases, with 15 bases remaining between them. The germline V gene has CDR1 MNHNS and CDR2 SASEGT. CDR3 sequence reads: CASRGLERATGELFF. The CDR3 bases are TGTGCCAGCAGGGGTTTAGAGCGTGCCACCGGGGAGCTGTTTTTT.

This clonotype was seen only a few times. The gene calls are TRBV27 and TRBJ2-2, with 10 bases fitting TRBD2. The CDR3 runs 21 residues. In germline, CDR1 is MNHEY, CDR2 SMNVEV (reference sequence). V shed 0 bases, J shed 4 bases, and the junction held 17 bases outside the gene matches. The CDR3 DNA sequence: TGTGCCAGCAGTTTATCTCCGCATGCTAGCGGGAGAATGTTCGGCACCGGGGAGCTGTTTTTT. It is translated as CASSLSPHASGRMFGTGELFF.

The V call is TRBV4-1, the J call TRBJ2-1; 11 bases are a match to TRBD2. Germline assignment: CDR1 MGHRA and CDR2 YSYEKL. V gave up 3 bases and J gave up 9 bases; unmatched junction bases: 10. The CDR3 runs to 16 residues. CDR3: CASSQVTSGREGEQFF. The CDR3 coding sequence is TGCGCCAGCAGCCAGGTCACTAGCGGGAGAGAGGGTGAGCAGTTCTTC.

Note on this clonotype: A much more abundant neighbour one base away suggests this may be a read error. This chain connects TRBV6-2 or TRBV6-3 to TRBJ2-7; TRBD2 might be the D (5 bases). The germline V gene has CDR1 MNHEY and CDR2 SVGEGT. This CDR3 has 11 amino acids. Written as DNA, the CDR3 is TGTACCAGCAGTTACGGGGTCGAGCAGTACTTC. It codes for CTSSYGVEQYF.

This clonotype was seen only a few times. The chain uses TRBV7-2 and TRBJ2-5; TRBD2 aligns across 7 bases. J lost 2 bases, V lost 5 bases, and 8 bases had no gene match. The CDR3 has 15 residues. Germline V gene sequence: CDR1 SGHTA, CDR2 FQGNSA. CDR3 protein: CASSRGPSGQETQYF. CDR3 sequence (DNA): TGTGCCAGCAGCAGAGGCCCTAGCGGACAAGAGACCCAGTACTTC.

This clonotype was detected a few times. V usage is TRBV5-5 and J usage is TRBJ2-7, with 7 bases lining up with TRBD1. From germline, CDR1 is SGHKS and CDR2 YYEKEE (reference sequence). The CDR3 consists of 13 residues. V was clipped by 3 bases and J by 3 bases; unmatched bases: 3. The CDR3 loop is CASSYGTDYEQYF. The DNA of the CDR3 is TGTGCCAGCAGCTACGGGACAGACTACGAGCAGTACTTC.

The V gene is TRBV3-1, the J gene TRBJ1-3; a weak D match, TRBD1 (5 bases). Trimming left V 4 bases short and J 0 bases short, with 19 bases between. Germline V CDR1 and CDR2: LGHDT, YNNKEL (reference sequence). This CDR3 has 18 residues. In nucleotides, the CDR3 is TGTGCCAGCAGCCGGGATTTCGGGACGTACAGCTCTGGAAACACCATATATTTT. It codes for CASSRDFGTYSSGNTIYF.